The rows below give T cell receptor beta chains drawn from one sample of a study of blood T cell repertoires in COVID-19. The protocol was immunoSEQ multiplex PCR, while the TCRdb copy is restricted to in-frame clones and leaves out a portion. The data show roughly 190,000 clones, with about 85% seen just once and around 6.5% held by the top ten. Sample: peripheral blood. Receptors originate from an elderly woman in a cohort sampled during active or convalescent COVID-19. The CDR3 runs from the conserved cysteine through the conserved F or W. D genes are given only for firm matches. Some rows mark clone size as missing; the rest say once, few, many or name a class of expanded clone.

v_gene,abundance,j_gene,d_gene,CDR3nt,CDR3aa
TRBV19,.,TRBJ2-5,.,TGTGCCAGTAGTACGGAAGGGGTCGAGACCCAGTACTTC,CASSTEGVETQYF
TRBV3-1/TRBV3-2,.,TRBJ2-1,TRBD2,TGTGCCAGCAGTCCTAGCGGGAGCTCCTACAATGAGCAGTTCTTC,CASSPSGSSYNEQFF
TRBV20-1,few,TRBJ2-2,TRBD2,TGCAGTGCTAGTAATCCTTCTAGCGGGGGTTACACCGGGGAGCTGTTTTTT,CSASNPSSGGYTGELFF
TRBV5-6,.,TRBJ2-5,TRBD2,TGTGCCAGCAGCTTTCGGCTAGCGGGTTTTGGGGAGACCCAGTACTTC,CASSFRLAGFGETQYF
TRBV3-1/TRBV3-2,few,TRBJ1-4,.,TGTGCCAGCAGAACAACAACTAATGAAAAACTGTTTTTT,CASRTTTNEKLFF
TRBV6-1,once,TRBJ1-1,TRBD1,TGTGCCAGCAGTGAAGTCCCGGGACAGGGAATGCCTGAAGCTTTCTTT,CASSEVPGQGMPEAFF
TRBV10-3,.,TRBJ1-2,.,TGTGCCATCAGTGAGTTCCAGGGATATGGCTACACCTTC,CAISEFQGYGYTF
TRBV4-3,.,TRBJ1-1,.,TGCGCCAGCAGCCAAGATGAAGGGGTGAGATGGACTGAAGCTTTCTTT,CASSQDEGVRWTEAFF
TRBV2,once,TRBJ2-1,.,TGTGCCAGCCAGAGACTAGTTGAGCAGTTCTTC,CASQRLVEQFF
TRBV7-8,.,TRBJ2-2,.,TGTGCCAGCAGCTCTCGACAGGTTCGGTCCGGGGAGCTGTTTTTT,CASSSRQVRSGELFF
TRBV9,.,TRBJ2-3,.,TGTGCCAGCAGCGTAGGGCCGAGCACAGATACGCAGTATTTT,CASSVGPSTDTQYF
TRBV7-2,.,TRBJ2-2,TRBD2,TGTGCCAGCAGCTTAACTCCGGGGGGGCGCGGGGAGCTGTTTTTT,CASSLTPGGRGELFF
TRBV28,.,TRBJ1-2,.,TGTGCCAGCAGTTTATCAGGTCCCTTCTATGGCTACACCTTC,CASSLSGPFYGYTF
TRBV7-8,once,TRBJ1-1,.,TGTGCCAGCAGCCCGTTTCGCACTGAAGCTTTCTTT,CASSPFRTEAFF
TRBV3-1/TRBV3-2,.,TRBJ1-3,TRBD1,TGTGCCAGCAGCTCTTGGACAGGAGGAACCTCTGGAAACACCATATATTTT,CASSSWTGGTSGNTIYF
TRBV7-9,.,TRBJ2-5,TRBD1,TGTGCCAGCAGCGAAGCCGGGACAGACCAAGAGACCCAGTACTTC,CASSEAGTDQETQYF
TRBV6-1,few,TRBJ2-2,TRBD1,TGTGCCAGCCGTGCCAAACAGGGGTTTGTCACCGGGGAGCTGTTTTTT,CASRAKQGFVTGELFF
TRBV4-3,.,TRBJ1-1,.,TGCGCCAGCAGCCCAGGGCTGGGGGGGGGAACGAACACTGAAGCTTTCTTT,CASSPGLGGGTNTEAFF
TRBV30,.,TRBJ2-2,TRBD1,TGTGCCTGGGGTCGGACAGGAAGAGTGAACACCGGGGAGCTGTTTTTT,CAWGRTGRVNTGELFF
TRBV15,.,TRBJ1-2,.,TGTGCCACCAGCAGAGGAGGGCCGATATATGGCTACACCTTC,CATSRGGPIYGYTF
TRBV28,.,TRBJ1-2,TRBD1,TGTGCCAGCAGTTTTCCTCCCGACGAGGGGGCCGGCTACACCTTC,CASSFPPDEGAGYTF
TRBV15,.,TRBJ1-2,.,TGTGCCACCAGCCCTCAAAGAGCTAACTATGGCTACACCTTC,CATSPQRANYGYTF
TRBV7-9,.,TRBJ1-1,TRBD1,TGTGCCAGCAGCCCGACAGGGGGAACTGAAGCTTTCTTT,CASSPTGGTEAFF
TRBV6-1,.,TRBJ1-5,.,TGTGCCAGCAGTGAACGTTTAGTGGCAGGGGGCAATCAGCCCCAGCATTTT,CASSERLVAGGNQPQHF
TRBV27,.,TRBJ1-1,.,TGTGCCAGCAGTCCCCTGACAGCGGGGGTCTGGAACACTGAAGCTTTCTTT,CASSPLTAGVWNTEAFF
TRBV2,.,TRBJ1-4,.,TGTGCCAGCGACCTTTACCCGGGTAGCGGGGAAAAACTGTTTTTT,CASDLYPGSGEKLFF
TRBV11-2,.,TRBJ1-1,TRBD1,TGTGCCAGCAGCCCCCGGACAGGGGTGAACACTGAAGCTTTCTTT,CASSPRTGVNTEAFF
TRBV9,.,TRBJ1-2,TRBD1,TGTGCCAGCAGCCCCTCGGTAGGGGGCGACTATGGCTACACCTTC,CASSPSVGGDYGYTF
TRBV7-9,.,TRBJ1-3,.,TGTGCCAGCAGCTTAGGGGGTTGGGGGCTTGGAAGAAACACCATATATTTT,CASSLGGWGLGRNTIYF
TRBV7-6,.,TRBJ2-1,TRBD2,TGTGCCAGCAGCCCATCCGTCGGACTAGCGGGGTATTGGCGCAATGAGCAGTTCTTC,CASSPSVGLAGYWRNEQFF
TRBV11-3,once,TRBJ1-1,.,TGTGCCAGCAGCATGTGGACAGAATTGAACACTGAAGCTTTCTTT,CASSMWTELNTEAFF
TRBV7-2,.,TRBJ2-2,TRBD2,TGTGCCAGCAGCTGGACTAGCCGTCGCACCGGGGAGCTGTTTTTT,CASSWTSRRTGELFF
TRBV6-5,.,TRBJ1-1,.,TGTGCCAGCAGCATACCCCCTCAAGGGAGGGCTTTCTTT,CASSIPPQGRAFF
TRBV11-2,.,TRBJ1-2,TRBD1,TGTGCCAGCAGCCCGAGTTACAGGGGGCGCTCCGGTGGCTACACCTTC,CASSPSYRGRSGGYTF
TRBV4-1,.,TRBJ2-5,TRBD1,TGCGCCAGCAGCCCCACAGGGGGCCAAGAGACCCAGTACTTC,CASSPTGGQETQYF
TRBV5-8,.,TRBJ1-1,TRBD1,TGTGCCAGCAGCACCCGGGACAGGTCGAACACTGAAGCTTTCTTT,CASSTRDRSNTEAFF
TRBV15,.,TRBJ2-7,TRBD2,TGTGCCACCAGCAGAGATCCCCTTTGGACTAGCGGGGGGGCCTACGAGCAGTACTTC,CATSRDPLWTSGGAYEQYF
TRBV28,.,TRBJ1-2,TRBD1,TGTGCCAGCAATTCGGGACAGGGTGGTGGCTACACCTTC,CASNSGQGGGYTF
TRBV13,.,TRBJ1-5,.,TGTGCCAGCAGCTTAGGCGGGGGGGCAAATCAGCCCCAGCATTTT,CASSLGGGANQPQHF
TRBV27,.,TRBJ1-2,.,TGTGCCAGCAGACCCGCTAACTCGTATGGCTACACCTTC,CASRPANSYGYTF
TRBV7-9,.,TRBJ2-3,TRBD2,TGTGCCAGCAGCTTAGATGCGGGGGGGCCTAGCACAGATACGCAGTATTTT,CASSLDAGGPSTDTQYF
TRBV7-2,few,TRBJ1-3,TRBD1,TGTGCCAGCAAGGCCGACAGGGGTCCTGGAAACACCATATATTTT,CASKADRGPGNTIYF
TRBV6-2/TRBV6-3,.,TRBJ2-7,TRBD2,TGTGCCAGCAGTTACTTCGGCGGGGGGCCGCGTTACGAGCAGTACTTC,CASSYFGGGPRYEQYF
TRBV6-1,.,TRBJ1-6,.,TGTGCCAGCAGTGAGTACAGGGCAAGTAAAAATTCACCCCTCCACTTT,CASSEYRASKNSPLHF
TRBV2,.,TRBJ2-1,.,TGTGCCAGCAGTGCCGGGACTCTCAATGAGCAGTTCTTC,CASSAGTLNEQFF
TRBV7-9,.,TRBJ2-1,.,TGTGCCAGCAGCTTTAATGGGCCCTCCTACAATGAGCAGTTCTTC,CASSFNGPSYNEQFF
TRBV29-1,.,TRBJ2-1,.,TGCAGCGTTGATGGGACTCAATACAATGAGCAGTTCTTC,CSVDGTQYNEQFF
TRBV18,.,TRBJ2-5,TRBD2,TGTGCCAGCTCACCACGGACTAGCGGTCCCGAGACCCAGTACTTC,CASSPRTSGPETQYF
TRBV4-1,.,TRBJ2-3,.,TGCGCCAGCAGCCACCCCATTCGCGGGGCCCACCTCAATACGCAGTATTTT,CASSHPIRGAHLNTQYF
TRBV29-1,few,TRBJ2-1,.,TGCAGCGTTGACGGGGCTGGGGAGGAGGATGAGCAGTTCTTC,CSVDGAGEEDEQFF
TRBV27,.,TRBJ1-2,TRBD1,TGTGCCAGCAGTTCGACAGGGCGAGTCAGTGGCTACACCTTC,CASSSTGRVSGYTF
TRBV7-9,.,TRBJ2-1,TRBD1,TGTGCCAGCAGCTTAAGAGATTGGACAGGGGGTAAAAATGAGCAGTTCTTC,CASSLRDWTGGKNEQFF
TRBV12-3/TRBV12-4,many,TRBJ1-2,.,TGTGCCAGTGGGGGGTCGGACTATGGCTACACCTTC,CASGGSDYGYTF
TRBV2,once,TRBJ2-3,TRBD1,TGTGCCAGCACCCAGGGACAGGGAGTCGCAGATACGCAGTATTTT,CASTQGQGVADTQYF
TRBV29-1,once,TRBJ2-2,.,TGCAGCGTTGAATTAGCGATGAACACCGGGGAGCTGTTTTTT,CSVELAMNTGELFF